This T cell receptor beta chain was sequenced for a study of CD8 T cells in ankylosing spondylitis. This CDR3 is built from 13 residues. V lost 5 bases, J lost 7 bases, and 2 bases stayed unmatched. Germline V gives CDR1 MNHNS, CDR2 SASEGT. In TCRdb, the 5' RACE reads were re-called with MiXCR into one record per CDR3 protein. The sample contains about 250,000 distinct CDR3 sequences, 30% to 40% of which appear only once. This clonotype was observed at least ten times. J is TRBJ1-5 and V is TRBV6-1; 10 positions match TRBD1. What was sequenced was blood, either unsorted or a sorted T cell fraction (not recorded which). The TCR originated in a male donor with ankylosing spondylitis or in good health (not recorded which). As DNA, the CDR3 is TGTGCCAGCAGTCGGGACAGGGGACAGCCCCAGCATTTT. Translating gives CASSRDRGQPQHF.